Below are 14 T cell receptor beta chains sequenced from a single sample in a study of Tregs in tolerant kidney transplant recipients. The repertoire was sequenced with immunoSEQ multiplex PCR; TCRdb's copy has only in-frame clones and lacks some. Of roughly 120,000 clones in the sample, about 90% were seen once. What was sequenced was CD4+ T cells from blood. Receptor source: a human donor in good health.

This clone was observed once. The J gene is TRBJ2-2, the V gene TRBV5-1, with D uncertain. CDR3 size: 13 residues. The ends were cut back, 6 bases at V and 4 bases at J, with 10 bases in the middle. Germline CDR1 reads SGHRS; CDR2 reads YFSETQ. CDR3 sequence: CASIFRSTGELFF. As DNA, the CDR3 is TGCGCCAGCATATTCAGGAGCACCGGGGAGCTGTTTTTT.

The chain couples TRBV6-1 to TRBJ2-7; 7 bases are shared with TRBD1. J lost 3 bases, V lost 7 bases, and 3 bases had no gene match. The CDR3 is 12 amino acids. Per germline, CDR1 MNHNS and CDR2 SASEGT. The CDR3 DNA reads as TGTGCCAGCACGGACAGGAACTACGAGCAGTACTTC. It codes for CASTDRNYEQYF.

V and J are TRBV15 and TRBJ1-4; 10 nucleotides align to TRBD1. This CDR3 contains 15 residues. With 0 bases clipped from V and 7 bases from J, the junction kept 2 bases outside the gene matches. Germline CDR1 LNHNV, CDR2 YYDKDF (reference sequence). DNA of the CDR3: TGTGCCACCAGCAGAGACCGGGACAGGGGTGAAAAACTGTTTTTT. It codes for CATSRDRDRGEKLFF.

This chain connects TRBV18 to TRBJ2-3; 11 bases agree with TRBD2. Germline V gene lookup returns CDR1 KGHSH and CDR2 LQKENI. CDR3 length: 17 amino acids. J gave up 0 bases and V 3 bases, and 5 bases lay outside the gene matches. The DNA for the CDR3 is TGTGCCAGCTCACCGACGACTAGCGGGGCAAGCACAGATACGCAGTATTTT. This sequence encodes CASSPTTSGASTDTQYF.

In DNA, the CDR3 is TGTGCCAGCATGACCTTCCGGGAAGGGGGCTCCTACGAGCAGTACTTC. It encodes CASMTFREGGSYEQYF. The J gene is TRBJ2-7, the V gene TRBV27, with TRBD1 as a possible D gene (6 bases). The germline V and J ends were trimmed by 7 bases and 0 bases, with 19 bases remaining between them. This CDR3 is built from 16 residues. CDR1 and CDR2 (germline): MNHEY, SMNVEV (reference sequence).

This chain uses TRBV28 with TRBJ1-5; D unclear. There are 13 residues in the CDR3. V was pared by 6 bases and J by 7 bases, with 13 bases between. Germline assignment: CDR1 MDHEN and CDR2 SYDVKM. The CDR3 region is CASRFPGGQPQHF. CDR3 nucleotide sequence: TGTGCCAGCAGGTTTCCTGGAGGGCAGCCCCAGCATTTT.

V gene TRBV6-5 combines with J gene TRBJ1-1; 8 bases fit TRBD1. Trimming took 5 bases from V and 5 from J; bases not matched to a gene: 7. The CDR3 has 14 residues. Looked up from germline, CDR1 is MNHEY and CDR2 is SVGAGI. CDR3 DNA: TGTGCCAGCAGTCAGGGGGCGAGGAGGACTGAAGCTTTCTTT. Translating gives CASSQGARRTEAFF.

The chain is built from TRBV2 and TRBJ1-3; 8 nucleotides agree with TRBD1. After removal of 8 bases from V and 4 bases from J, the junction contained 7 bases not matched to a gene. This CDR3 contains 14 residues. CDR1 is SNHLY, CDR2 FYNNEI, per germline. For the CDR3, the DNA is TGTGCCAGCTTATCGACAGGGGAAGGAAACACCATATATTTT. Its translation is CASLSTGEGNTIYF.

The chain links TRBV6-1 to TRBJ1-1; 7 nucleotides match TRBD1. V lost 6 bases, J lost 0 bases, and 4 bases stayed unmatched. Looked up from germline, CDR1 is MNHNS and CDR2 is SASEGT. There are 14 residues in the CDR3. The CDR3 bases are TGTGCCAGCAGCTGGGGACAGATGAACACTGAAGCTTTCTTT. Encoded protein: CASSWGQMNTEAFF.

This chain's CDR3 is CASRTPGTGGRGYTF. CDR3 in DNA: TGTGCCAGCAGGACTCCGGGGACAGGGGGCCGGGGCTACACCTTC. The chain employs TRBV27 and TRBJ1-2, with 12 bases that match TRBD1. Trimming at V came to 6 bases and at J to 8 bases, leaving 10 bases not matched to a gene. This CDR3 has 15 amino acids. Per germline, CDR1 MNHEY and CDR2 SMNVEV (reference sequence).

V and J are TRBV29-1 and TRBJ2-3, with D maybe TRBD2 (7 bases). The length of the CDR3 is 14 residues. Germline V gene sequence: CDR1 SQVTM, CDR2 ANQGSEA. The V gene lost 1 base and the J gene lost 4 bases, with 12 bases spanning the gap. The CDR3 DNA is TGCAGCGTTGAAGCGGGGGAGGGGGCAGATACGCAGTATTTT. It encodes CSVEAGEGADTQYF.

The V gene is TRBV7-6, the J gene TRBJ2-7; TRBD1 matches at 9 bases. The CDR3 totals 13 residues. CDR1 is SGHVS, CDR2 FNYEAQ, per germline. Trimming removed 4 bases from V and 8 bases from J; junction bases left unmatched: 6. The CDR3: CASSSGQGLKQYF. The CDR3 nucleotides read TGTGCCAGCAGCTCGGGACAGGGTTTAAAGCAGTACTTC. Using reference TRBV7-6 and TRBJ2-7 for the parts outside the CDR3, the full variable domain is GAGVSQSPRYKVTKRGQDVALRCDPISGHVSLYWYRQALGQGPEFLTYFNYEAQQDKSGLPNDRFSAERPEGSISTLTIQRTEQRDSAMYRCASSSGQGLKQYFGPGTRLTVT.

In this sample, this clone turned up once. The CDR3 loop reads CASTSGTGGVYNEQFF. CDR3 nucleotides: TGTGCCAGCACCTCCGGCACGGGGGGGGTTTACAATGAGCAGTTCTTC. The chain combines TRBV7-2 with TRBJ2-1; 8 positions agree with TRBD2. In germline, CDR1 is SGHTA, CDR2 FQGNSA. The CDR3 runs 16 residues. J was trimmed by 4 bases and V by 7 bases; bases with no gene match: 12.

This clone was found a few times. The chain combines TRBV29-1 with TRBJ2-1; the D gene could be TRBD1 or TRBD2 (5 bases each). Per the germline V gene, CDR1 is SQVTM and CDR2 is ANQGSEA. The CDR3 runs to 14 residues. The germline V and J ends were trimmed by 6 bases and 2 bases, with 14 bases remaining between them. CDR3 loop: CSVGLPRAYNEQFF. The CDR3 DNA sequence: TGCAGCGTCGGACTTCCCAGGGCCTACAATGAGCAGTTCTTC.